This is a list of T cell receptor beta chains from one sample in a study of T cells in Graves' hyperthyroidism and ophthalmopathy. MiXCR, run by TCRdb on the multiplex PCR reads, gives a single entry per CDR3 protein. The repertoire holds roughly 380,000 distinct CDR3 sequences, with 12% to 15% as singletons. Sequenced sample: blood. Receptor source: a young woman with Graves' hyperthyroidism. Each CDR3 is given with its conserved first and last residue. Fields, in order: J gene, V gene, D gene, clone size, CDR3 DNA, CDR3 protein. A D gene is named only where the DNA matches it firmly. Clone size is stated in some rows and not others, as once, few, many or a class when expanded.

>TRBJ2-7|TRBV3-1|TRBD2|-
TGTGCCAGCAGCCAAGATGTCGGGAGGGGTAGGGAGCAGCACTTC
CASSQDVGRGREQHF
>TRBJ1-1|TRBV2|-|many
TGTGCCAGCAGCGCCGGGCCTGGGACTGAAGCTTTCTTT
CASSAGPGTEAFF
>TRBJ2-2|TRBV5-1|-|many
TGCGCCAGCAGCCCACTTTCGGCAACCACTTACACCGGGGAGCTGTTTTTT
CASSPLSATTYTGELFF
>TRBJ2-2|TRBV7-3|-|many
TGTGCCAGCAGCTTTGACAACACCGGGGAGCTGTTTTTT
CASSFDNTGELFF
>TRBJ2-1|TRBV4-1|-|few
TGCGCCAGCAGCCAAGTGGGGAGCTCCTACAATGAGCAGTTCTTC
CASSQVGSSYNEQFF
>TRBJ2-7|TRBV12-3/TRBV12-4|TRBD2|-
TGTGCCAGCAGTGGGGATAGCGGGGTTCCCTACGAGCAGTACTTC
CASSGDSGVPYEQYF
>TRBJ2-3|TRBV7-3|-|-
TGTGCCAGCAGCCCCGGGGCGCTCCCAGATACGCAGTATTTT
CASSPGALPDTQYF
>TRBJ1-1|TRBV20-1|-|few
TGCAGTGCTAGAGCTGGGAACACTGAAGCTTTCTTT
CSARAGNTEAFF
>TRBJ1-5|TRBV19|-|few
TGTGCCAGTAGTATTGTGGGAAACAATCAGCCCCAGCATTTT
CASSIVGNNQPQHF
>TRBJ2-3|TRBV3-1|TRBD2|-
TGTGCCAGCAGCCGGGCCACCCCCTTAGCGGGGCTAAGGTATATAACAGATACGCAGTATTTT
CASSRATPLAGLRYITDTQYF
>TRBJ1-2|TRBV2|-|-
TGTGCCAGCAGTGCGGCGGGGGCAGACTATGGCTACACCTTC
CASSAAGADYGYTF
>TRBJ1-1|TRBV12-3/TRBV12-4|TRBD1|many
TGTGCCAGCAGTCCCCCGACAGGGAGGGCAACTGAAGCTTTCTTT
CASSPPTGRATEAFF
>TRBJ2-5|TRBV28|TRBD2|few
TGTGCCAGCAGTCTAACAGGGTTCACCGGGACTAGCCAAGAGACCCAGTACTTC
CASSLTGFTGTSQETQYF
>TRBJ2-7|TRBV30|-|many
TGTGCCTGGAGCCTCCTGACAGTTACGGGTTACGAGCAGTACTTC
CAWSLLTVTGYEQYF
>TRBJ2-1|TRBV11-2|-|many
TGTGCCAGCAGCTTAGATGCGGCTAGCCATGAGCAGTTCTTC
CASSLDAASHEQFF
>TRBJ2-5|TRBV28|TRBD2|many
TGTGCCAGCCGTAGCGGGAGGGAGACCCAGTACTTC
CASRSGRETQYF
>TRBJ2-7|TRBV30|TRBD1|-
TGTGCCTGGAGTTGGGGACAGGGGACCTACGAGCAGTACTTC
CAWSWGQGTYEQYF
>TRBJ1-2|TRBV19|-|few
TGTGCCAGCGGGGGGGTCCCTAACTATGGCTACACCTTC
CASGGVPNYGYTF
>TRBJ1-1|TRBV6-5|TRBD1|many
TGTGCCAGCAGTTACTCGGGACAGTTCACTAACACTGAAGCTTTCTTT
CASSYSGQFTNTEAFF
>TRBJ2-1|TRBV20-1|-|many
TGCAGTGCTAGAGTTTTGTCGGAGAATGAGCAGTTCTTC
CSARVLSENEQFF
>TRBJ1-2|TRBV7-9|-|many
TGTGCCAGCAGCCTAACAGGGACAGGCTACACCTTC
CASSLTGTGYTF
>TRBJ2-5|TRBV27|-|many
TGTGCCAGCAGTCCTCCGGCTGGGGCTGAGTACTTC
CASSPPAGAEYF
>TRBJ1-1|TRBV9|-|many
TGTGCCAGCAGCGTAGAAGGGTGGGCTGAAGCTTTCTTT
CASSVEGWAEAFF
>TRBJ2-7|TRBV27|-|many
TGTGCCAGCAGTTTTGGCGACAGGAAAAGCTACGAGCAGTACTTC
CASSFGDRKSYEQYF
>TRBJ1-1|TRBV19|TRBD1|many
TGTGCCAGTAGGTGGGACAGGGGCACTGAAGCTTTCTTT
CASRWDRGTEAFF
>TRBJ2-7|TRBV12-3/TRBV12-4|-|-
TGTGCCAGCAGTCCAGGGATTAACCCCTACGAGCAGTACTTC
CASSPGINPYEQYF
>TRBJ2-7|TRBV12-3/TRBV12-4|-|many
TGTGCCAGCGGGTACGCCTACGAGCAGTACTTC
CASGYAYEQYF
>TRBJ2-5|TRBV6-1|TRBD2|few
TGTGCCAGCAGGAGGGGGACTAGCGGGGGGGGGCAAGAGACCCAGTACTTC
CASRRGTSGGGQETQYF
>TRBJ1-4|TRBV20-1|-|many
TGCAGTGCTAGAGCGGTTGGGCAGGGGCTTGGAAAACTGTTTTTT
CSARAVGQGLGKLFF
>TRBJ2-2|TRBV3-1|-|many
TGTGCCAGCAGCCACACGATCGGGTACACCGGGGAGCTGTTTTTT
CASSHTIGYTGELFF
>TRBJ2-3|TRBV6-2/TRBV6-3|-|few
TGTGCCAGCAGTTACAGTTCAGGGGCGGGCCCAGATACGCAGTATTTT
CASSYSSGAGPDTQYF
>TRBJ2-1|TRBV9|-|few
TGTGCCAGCAGCTCCGAACCCACCAGGAACAATGAGCAGTTCTTC
CASSSEPTRNNEQFF
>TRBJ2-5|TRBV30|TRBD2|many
TGTGCCTGGGGGACTAGCGGGAGAGAGACCCAGTACTTC
CAWGTSGRETQYF
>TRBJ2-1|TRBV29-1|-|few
TGCAGCGTTGTTTTGAATGAGCAGTTCTTC
CSVVLNEQFF
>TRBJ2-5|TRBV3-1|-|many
TGTGCCAGCAGCCCTAGCGCCCGGCAAGAGACCCAGTACTTC
CASSPSARQETQYF